This T cell receptor (beta chain) was obtained from a study of cytomegalovirus exposure and HLA in healthy donors. The CDR3 is 15 amino acids. Germline V lookup: CDR1 SEHNR, CDR2 FQNEAQ (reference sequence). V dropped 0 bases and J dropped 9 bases, with 12 bases sitting between them. The primer mix had 60 Vbeta and 13 Jbeta primers. Sequenced by immunoSEQ multiplex PCR; TCRdb stores in-frame clones only, minus some. In the table there are around 100,000 clones, around 70% of which are singletons. The chain uses TRBV7-9 and TRBJ1-6; no reliable D call. The source is a young man in good health and CMV-seropositive. Sequenced: PBMCs. CDR3: CASSLAEVAGSPLHF. The DNA of the CDR3 is TGTGCCAGCAGCTTAGCCGAGGTAGCGGGTTCACCCCTCCACTTT. The full variable domain, in which reference TRBV7-9 and TRBJ1-6 provide the parts outside the CDR3, is DTGVSQNPRHKITKRGQNVTFRCDPISEHNRLYWYRQTLGQGPEFLTYFQNEAQLEKSRLLSDRFSAERPKGSFSTLEIQRTEQGDSAMYLCASSLAEVAGSPLHFGNGTRLTVT.